The next 9 T cell receptor beta chains were all read from a single sample in a study of metastatic and nonmetastatic thyroid tumors. No patient received treatment before thyroid surgery. TCRdb reanalyzed the PCR reads with MiXCR. The sample lists under 20,000 clones; 25% to 30% were seen once. The specimen was tumor tissue. These receptors originate from a female donor with papillary thyroid cancer or a benign thyroid nodule (not recorded which). Some clones in this sample may be carry-over from other donors' samples.

Many counts were recorded for this clone. The genes are TRBV18 and TRBJ2-1; D is ambiguous. The CDR3 covers 15 residues. From germline, CDR1 is KGHSH and CDR2 LQKENI. V lost 1 base and J lost 5, with 12 bases in between. CDR3 protein: CASSPQNGGDNEQFF. The CDR3, as DNA: TGTGCCAGCTCACCACAAAACGGCGGAGACAATGAGCAGTTCTTC.

This clone was picked up a small number of times. The sample holds other DNA sequences that translate to the same CDR3. This sequence joins TRBV5-1 and TRBJ2-1; D assignment may be TRBD1 or TRBD2 (6 bases each). The V end lost 0 bases, the J end lost 7 bases, and 11 bases lay between the germline ends. CDR3 length: 14 residues. Looked up from germline, CDR1 is SGHRS and CDR2 is YFSETQ. This CDR3 reads CASSLGGAENEQFF. CDR3 DNA: TGCGCCAGCAGCTTGGGGGGGGCTGAGAATGAGCAGTTCTTC.

As to this clone: The junction does not match germline at one end; this may be a read error. The chain combines TRBV5-4 with TRBJ1-3; D not certain. CDR3 size: 16 residues. Germline assignment: CDR1 SGHNT and CDR2 YYREEE (reference sequence). The CDR3 region is CASSLGLGASGNTIYF. CDR3 nucleotide sequence: TGCGCCAGCAGCTTGGGTCTGGGCGCATCGGGAAACACCATATATTTT. Using reference TRBV5-4 and TRBJ1-3 for the parts outside the CDR3, the full variable domain is ETGVTQSPTHLIKTRGQQVTLRCSSQSGHNTVSWYQQALGQGPQFIFQYYREEENGRGNFPPRFSGLQFPNYSSELNVNALELDDSALYLCASSLGLGASGNTIYFGEGSWLTVV.

This clone was seen only a few times. This chain joins TRBV28 and TRBJ1-1; D is possibly TRBD1 (5 bases). The CDR3 is made up of 13 amino acids. Trimming removed 2 bases from V and 6 bases from J, with 10 bases in between. CDR1 is MDHEN and CDR2 is SYDVKM in the germline V gene. The CDR3 region is CASSLSATAEAFF. The CDR3 DNA reads as TGTGCCAGCAGTTTAAGCGCGACAGCTGAAGCTTTCTTT.

V and J are TRBV7-2 and TRBJ1-2; 8 bases map to TRBD1. Trimming cost V 2 bases and J 4 bases; bases outside gene matches: 6. The CDR3 covers 15 residues. Germline CDR1 reads SGHTA; CDR2 reads FQGNSA. The CDR3, as DNA: TGTGCCAGCAGCTTAAGTGCACAGGGGGGCTATGGCTACACCTTC. The encoded protein is CASSLSAQGGYGYTF. The full variable domain, completed using reference TRBV7-2 and TRBJ1-2, is GAGVSQSPSNKVTEKGKDVELRCDPISGHTALYWYRQSLGQGLEFLIYFQGNSAPDKSGLPSDRFSAERTGGSVSTLTIQRTQQEDSAVYLCASSLSAQGGYGYTFGSGTRLTVV.

CDR3 nucleotide sequence: TGTGCCAGCAGTTTGGTTTTTTTAGGACTCCTTAGCAATCAGCCCCAGCATTTT. Its translation: CASSLVFLGLLSNQPQHF. J is TRBJ1-5 and V is TRBV28; D is unclear. The V gene lost 3 bases and the J gene lost 0 bases, with 18 bases spanning the gap. This CDR3 comprises 18 residues. Germline V gene data show CDR1 as MDHEN and CDR2 as SYDVKM.

The V call is TRBV30, the J call TRBJ2-3, with D perhaps TRBD1 or TRBD2 (6 bases each). The CDR3 has 14 amino acids. Germline V gives CDR1 GTSNPN, CDR2 SVGIG (reference sequence). The V end was cut by 2 bases, the J end by 6 bases, with 15 bases between. CDR3 DNA sequence: TGTGCCTGGAGTCGGGCAGGGGCGGGGGATACGCAGTATTTT. This codes for CAWSRAGAGDTQYF.

This clone was observed a handful of times. The J gene is TRBJ2-2, the V gene TRBV6-1, with 7 bases fitting TRBD2. Trimming removed 8 bases from V and 7 bases from J; junction bases left unmatched: 13. Looked up from germline, CDR1 is MNHNS and CDR2 is SASEGT. The CDR3 is 15 amino acids. In DNA, the CDR3 is TGTGCCAGCTCCTCGGGCGGGAGATGGAGCGGGGAGCTGTTTTTT. It codes for CASSSGGRWSGELFF.

The CDR3 DNA follows: TGTGCCAGCAGTGACTTGGCTAGCGGGAGCACCGGGGAGCTGTTTTTT. It specifies CASSDLASGSTGELFF. The gene calls are TRBV6-4 and TRBJ2-2; 10 bases map to TRBD2. With V trimmed by 1 base and J by 4 bases, 3 bases remained unmatched. The germline V gene encodes CDR1 MRHNA and CDR2 SNTAGT. This CDR3 comprises 16 residues.